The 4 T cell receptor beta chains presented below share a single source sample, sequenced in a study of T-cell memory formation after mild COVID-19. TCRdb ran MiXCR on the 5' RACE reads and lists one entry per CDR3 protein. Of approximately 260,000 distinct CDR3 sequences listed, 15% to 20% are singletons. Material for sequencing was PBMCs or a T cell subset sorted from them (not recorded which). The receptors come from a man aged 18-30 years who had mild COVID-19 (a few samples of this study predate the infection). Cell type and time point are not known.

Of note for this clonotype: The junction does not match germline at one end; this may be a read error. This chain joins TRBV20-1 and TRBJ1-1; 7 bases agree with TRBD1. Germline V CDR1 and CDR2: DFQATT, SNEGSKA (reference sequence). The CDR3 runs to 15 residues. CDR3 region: CSARDLGGTNTDAFF. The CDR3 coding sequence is TGCAGTGCTAGAGATCTAGGGGGCACGAACACTGATGCTTTCTTT.

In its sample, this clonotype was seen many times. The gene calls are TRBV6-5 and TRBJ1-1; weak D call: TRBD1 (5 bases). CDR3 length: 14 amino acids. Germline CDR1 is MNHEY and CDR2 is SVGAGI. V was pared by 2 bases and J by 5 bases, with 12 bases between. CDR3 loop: CASSYVGGKTEAFF. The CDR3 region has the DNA TGTGCCAGCAGTTACGTGGGGGGAAAGACTGAAGCTTTCTTT.

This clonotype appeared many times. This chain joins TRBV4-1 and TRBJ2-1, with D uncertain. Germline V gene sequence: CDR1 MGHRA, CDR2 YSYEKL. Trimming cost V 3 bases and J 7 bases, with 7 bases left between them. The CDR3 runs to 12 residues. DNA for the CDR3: TGCGCCAGCAGCCAGGGGTGGAATGAGCAGTTCTTC. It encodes CASSQGWNEQFF.

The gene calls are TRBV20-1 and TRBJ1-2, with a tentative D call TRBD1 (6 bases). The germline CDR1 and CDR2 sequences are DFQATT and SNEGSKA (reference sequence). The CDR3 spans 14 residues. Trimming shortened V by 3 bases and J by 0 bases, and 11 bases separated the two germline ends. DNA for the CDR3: TGCAGTGCTAGTGCTAGGGGGACTAACTATGGCTACACCTTC. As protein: CSASARGTNYGYTF.